This is a list of T cell receptor beta chains from one sample in a study of CD8+CD57+ T cells in acquired aplastic anemia. TCRdb passed the reads through MiXCR, listing each CDR3 protein once. The top ten clones hold roughly 8% of a sample with roughly 300,000 distinct CDR3 sequences, approximately 55% of them seen once. Sequencing used sorted CD4+, CD8+, or CD8+CD57+ T cells (not recorded which) from PBMCs. The receptors derive from a human donor with severe aplastic anemia or a healthy control (not recorded which). CDR3s include the opening cysteine and the closing phenylalanine or tryptophan. The order of the fields is J gene, V gene, clone size, D gene, CDR3 protein, CDR3 DNA. The D gene is left open where the match is weak. The listing skips clone size in some rows; elsewhere it reads once, few, many or a size class.

j_gene: TRBJ1-2; v_gene: TRBV6-4; abundance: NA; d_gene: NA; CDR3aa: CASSEEDGNHYGYTF; CDR3nt: TGTGCCAGCAGTGAGGAGGACGGAAACCATTATGGCTACACCTTC
j_gene: TRBJ2-1; v_gene: TRBV20-1; abundance: many; d_gene: NA; CDR3aa: CSARPWDEQFF; CDR3nt: TGCAGTGCTAGACCCTGGGATGAGCAGTTCTTC
j_gene: TRBJ2-3; v_gene: TRBV5-1; abundance: NA; d_gene: NA; CDR3aa: CASSLLQVTDTQYF; CDR3nt: TGCGCCAGCAGCTTGCTACAGGTGACAGATACGCAGTATTTT
j_gene: TRBJ1-2; v_gene: TRBV14; abundance: many; d_gene: TRBD1; CDR3aa: CASSQGIRDSYGYTF; CDR3nt: TGTGCCAGCAGCCAAGGGATCCGGGACAGCTATGGCTACACCTTC
j_gene: TRBJ2-1; v_gene: TRBV7-9; abundance: NA; d_gene: TRBD1; CDR3aa: CASSPLQGYTFF; CDR3nt: TGTGCCAGCAGCCCTCTACAGGGGTATACGTTCTTC
j_gene: TRBJ2-1; v_gene: TRBV20-1; abundance: NA; d_gene: NA; CDR3aa: CSAYDYASVEQFF; CDR3nt: TGCAGTGCTTACGACTACGCCTCCGTTGAGCAGTTCTTC
j_gene: TRBJ2-1; v_gene: TRBV20-1; abundance: NA; d_gene: NA; CDR3aa: CSAGRLAGAYNEQFF; CDR3nt: TGCAGTGCTGGCAGACTGGCGGGGGCGTACAATGAGCAGTTCTTC
j_gene: TRBJ2-3; v_gene: TRBV7-8; abundance: few; d_gene: TRBD1; CDR3aa: CASSTGQGTDTQYF; CDR3nt: TGTGCCAGCAGCACAGGACAGGGGACAGATACGCAGTATTTT
j_gene: TRBJ1-5; v_gene: TRBV20-1; abundance: few; d_gene: NA; CDR3aa: CSAFLRDPNQPQHF; CDR3nt: TGCAGTGCCTTCCTCCGGGACCCCAATCAGCCCCAGCATTTT
j_gene: TRBJ2-7; v_gene: TRBV20-1; abundance: many; d_gene: TRBD2; CDR3aa: CSEKGLAGSYEQYF; CDR3nt: TGCAGTGAGAAGGGACTAGCGGGGTCCTACGAGCAGTACTTC
j_gene: TRBJ2-7; v_gene: TRBV12-3/TRBV12-4; abundance: NA; d_gene: NA; CDR3aa: CASGIARGTAHEQYF; CDR3nt: TGTGCCAGCGGCATAGCACGCGGGACAGCCCACGAGCAGTACTTC
j_gene: TRBJ1-5; v_gene: TRBV2; abundance: NA; d_gene: NA; CDR3aa: CASSEWGSGTNQPQHF; CDR3nt: TGTGCCAGCAGTGAATGGGGGTCAGGGACCAATCAGCCCCAGCATTTT
j_gene: TRBJ1-1; v_gene: TRBV25-1; abundance: NA; d_gene: NA; CDR3aa: CASSEFGRAEAFF; CDR3nt: TGTGCCAGCAGTGAATTCGGCAGAGCTGAAGCTTTCTTT
j_gene: TRBJ1-1; v_gene: TRBV10-3; abundance: NA; d_gene: NA; CDR3aa: CAISDGNTEAFF; CDR3nt: TGTGCCATCAGTGACGGGAACACTGAAGCTTTCTTT
j_gene: TRBJ1-2; v_gene: TRBV7-9; abundance: NA; d_gene: NA; CDR3aa: CASSYTGNYGYTF; CDR3nt: TGTGCCAGCAGCTACACAGGGAACTATGGCTACACCTTC
j_gene: TRBJ2-7; v_gene: TRBV10-3; abundance: NA; d_gene: TRBD1; CDR3aa: CASSPGTGLVGEQYF; CDR3nt: TGTGCCAGCAGCCCCGGGACAGGGTTAGTAGGCGAGCAGTACTTC
j_gene: TRBJ1-1; v_gene: TRBV20-1; abundance: many; d_gene: NA; CDR3aa: CSARDRRAGDTEAFF; CDR3nt: TGCAGTGCTAGAGATCGAAGGGCAGGGGACACTGAAGCTTTCTTT
j_gene: TRBJ2-1; v_gene: TRBV20-1; abundance: many; d_gene: TRBD2; CDR3aa: CSATTGTSVNEQFF; CDR3nt: TGCAGTGCTACCACCGGGACTAGCGTAAATGAGCAGTTCTTC
j_gene: TRBJ2-2; v_gene: TRBV19; abundance: NA; d_gene: NA; CDR3aa: CASSPSRAGELFF; CDR3nt: TGTGCCAGTAGTCCCTCGAGGGCCGGGGAGCTGTTTTTT
j_gene: TRBJ1-2; v_gene: TRBV29-1; abundance: NA; d_gene: NA; CDR3aa: CSAEGENYGYTF; CDR3nt: TGCAGCGCAGAGGGGGAGAACTATGGCTACACCTTC
j_gene: TRBJ2-7; v_gene: TRBV12-3/TRBV12-4; abundance: once; d_gene: TRBD1; CDR3aa: CASSPNRGQVNEQHF; CDR3nt: TGTGCCAGCAGTCCTAACAGGGGGCAGGTGAACGAGCAGCACTTC
j_gene: TRBJ1-3; v_gene: TRBV12-3/TRBV12-4; abundance: many; d_gene: NA; CDR3aa: CASSFYIGGSSGNTIYF; CDR3nt: TGTGCCAGCAGTTTCTATATAGGGGGAAGCTCTGGAAACACCATATATTTT
j_gene: TRBJ2-2; v_gene: TRBV7-2; abundance: NA; d_gene: NA; CDR3aa: CASSLVGGTGELFF; CDR3nt: TGTGCCAGCAGCTTAGTAGGAGGGACCGGGGAGCTGTTTTTT
j_gene: TRBJ2-7; v_gene: TRBV20-1; abundance: many; d_gene: TRBD1; CDR3aa: CSARYRGPYEQYF; CDR3nt: TGCAGTGCTAGGTACAGGGGGCCCTACGAGCAGTACTTC
j_gene: TRBJ2-3; v_gene: TRBV5-8; abundance: many; d_gene: NA; CDR3aa: CASSQGGKVTDTQYF; CDR3nt: TGTGCCAGCAGTCAAGGGGGTAAGGTCACAGATACGCAGTATTTT
j_gene: TRBJ2-5; v_gene: TRBV15; abundance: NA; d_gene: TRBD1; CDR3aa: CATSVRQGVETQYF; CDR3nt: TGTGCCACCAGCGTAAGACAGGGGGTAGAGACCCAGTACTTC
j_gene: TRBJ1-1; v_gene: TRBV30; abundance: many; d_gene: NA; CDR3aa: CAWSVQTEAFF; CDR3nt: TGTGCCTGGAGTGTTCAGACTGAAGCTTTCTTT
j_gene: TRBJ2-3; v_gene: TRBV5-8; abundance: many; d_gene: TRBD1; CDR3aa: CASSIGGSSPTDTQYF; CDR3nt: TGTGCCAGCAGCATAGGGGGCAGTTCCCCCACAGATACGCAGTATTTT